Described below is a single T cell receptor beta chain sequence and its context. What it recognizes is unknown. Using immunoSEQ multiplex PCR, the repertoire was profiled, and TCRdb retains in-frame clones only, with some absent. In the table there are about 15,000 clones, approximately 75% of which are singletons. The entry originates in a study of somatic mutations in cytotoxic T cells in rheumatoid arthritis. Study information: No treatment had yet been given when patient blood (roughly 28 ml EDTA) was drawn, right after diagnosis. Study conclusions and caveats: In rheumatoid arthritis patients, unlike healthy controls, CD8+ clonality rose with age. Just what the expanded CD8+ clones targeted, in terms of antigens, remained unknown. With some 69 patients examined, 8 had a largest CD8+ clone exceeding 20% of CD8+ cells.

This clonotype originated in an adult with rheumatoid arthritis. Material: CD8+ T cells sorted from blood.

In nucleotides, the CDR3 is TGTGCCACCAGCAAAGACAGGGGGTCCCCTCTTGAGCAGTTCTTC. The encoded protein is CATSKDRGSPLEQFF. The chain joins TRBV15 to TRBJ2-1; TRBD1 matches 9 bases. Trimming at V came to 4 bases and at J to 9 bases, leaving 10 bases not matched to a gene. The CDR3 is 15 amino acids. CDR1 is LNHNV and CDR2 is YYDKDF in the germline V gene (reference sequence).